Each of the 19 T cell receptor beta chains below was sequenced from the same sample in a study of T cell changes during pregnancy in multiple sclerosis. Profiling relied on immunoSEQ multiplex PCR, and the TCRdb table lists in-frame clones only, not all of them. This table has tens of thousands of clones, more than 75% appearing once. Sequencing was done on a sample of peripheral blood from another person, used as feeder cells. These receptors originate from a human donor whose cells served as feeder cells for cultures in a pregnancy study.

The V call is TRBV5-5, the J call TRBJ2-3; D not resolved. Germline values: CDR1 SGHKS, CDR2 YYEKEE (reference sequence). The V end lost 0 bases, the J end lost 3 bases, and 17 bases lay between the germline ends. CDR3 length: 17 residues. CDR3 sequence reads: CASSLAGAGAQTDTQYF. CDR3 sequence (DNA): TGTGCCAGCAGCTTGGCCGGTGCAGGCGCACAGACAGATACGCAGTATTTT.

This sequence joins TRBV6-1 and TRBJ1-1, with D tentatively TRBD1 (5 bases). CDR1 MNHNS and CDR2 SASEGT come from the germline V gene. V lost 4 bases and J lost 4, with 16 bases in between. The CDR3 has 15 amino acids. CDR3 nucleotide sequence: TGTGCCAGCAGTGTCTCTCCCGGGGGGGGCACTGAAGCTTTCTTT. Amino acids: CASSVSPGGGTEAFF.

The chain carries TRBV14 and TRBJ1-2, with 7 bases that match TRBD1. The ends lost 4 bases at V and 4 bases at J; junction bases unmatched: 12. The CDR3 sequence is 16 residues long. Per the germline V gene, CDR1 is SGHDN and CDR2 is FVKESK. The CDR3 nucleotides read TGTGCCAGCAGCCCACTGGTTGGTACAGGGGTCTATGGCTACACCTTC. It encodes CASSPLVGTGVYGYTF. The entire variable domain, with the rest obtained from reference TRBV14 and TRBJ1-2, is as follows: EAGVTQFPSHSVIEKGQTVTLRCDPISGHDNLYWYRRVMGKEIKFLLHFVKESKQDESGMPNNRFLAERTGGTYSTLKVQPAELEDSGVYFCASSPLVGTGVYGYTFGSGTRLTVV.

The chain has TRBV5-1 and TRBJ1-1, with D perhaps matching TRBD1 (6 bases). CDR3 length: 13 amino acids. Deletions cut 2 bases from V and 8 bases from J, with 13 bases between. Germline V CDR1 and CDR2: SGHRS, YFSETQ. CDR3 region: CASSFEGGREAFF. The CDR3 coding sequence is TGCGCCAGCAGCTTCGAAGGGGGGAGGGAAGCTTTCTTT.

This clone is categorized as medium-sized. The CDR3 bases are TGTGCCAGCAGTGCCGGGACAGAGGAGTTCTTC. Its translation is CASSAGTEEFF. The chain employs TRBV2 and TRBJ2-1, with 7 bases identical to TRBD1. CDR3 length: 11 amino acids. Germline V lookup: CDR1 SNHLY, CDR2 FYNNEI. Trimming took 4 bases from V and 14 from J; bases not matched to a gene: 5.

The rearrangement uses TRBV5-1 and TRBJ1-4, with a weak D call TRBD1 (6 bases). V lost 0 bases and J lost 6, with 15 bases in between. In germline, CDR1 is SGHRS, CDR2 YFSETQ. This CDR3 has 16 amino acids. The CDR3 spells CASSLGSAQGYEKLFF. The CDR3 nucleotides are TGCGCCAGCAGCTTGGGATCCGCGCAGGGGTATGAAAAACTGTTTTTT.

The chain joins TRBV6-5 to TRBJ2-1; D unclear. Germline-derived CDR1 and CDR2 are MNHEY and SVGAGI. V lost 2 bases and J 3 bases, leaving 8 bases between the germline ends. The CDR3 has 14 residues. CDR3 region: CASSYRTNYNEQFF. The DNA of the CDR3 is TGTGCCAGCAGTTACCGTACTAACTACAATGAGCAGTTCTTC.

The CDR3 DNA reads TGTGCCAGCAGCCAAGATTGGGGGGGCTACGAGCAGTACTTC. Protein: CASSQDWGGYEQYF. The rearrangement joins TRBV4-2 to TRBJ2-7; 7 bases are a match to TRBD2. J lost 3 bases, V lost 0 bases, and 2 bases had no gene match. The CDR3 runs 14 residues. Germline V gene sequence: CDR1 LGHNA, CDR2 YNFKEQ.

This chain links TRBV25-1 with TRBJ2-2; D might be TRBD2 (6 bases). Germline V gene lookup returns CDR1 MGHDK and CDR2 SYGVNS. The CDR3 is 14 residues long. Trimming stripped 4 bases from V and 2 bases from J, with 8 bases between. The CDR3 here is CASSVGLNTGELFF. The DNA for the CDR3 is TGTGCCAGCAGTGTGGGACTTAACACCGGGGAGCTGTTTTTT.

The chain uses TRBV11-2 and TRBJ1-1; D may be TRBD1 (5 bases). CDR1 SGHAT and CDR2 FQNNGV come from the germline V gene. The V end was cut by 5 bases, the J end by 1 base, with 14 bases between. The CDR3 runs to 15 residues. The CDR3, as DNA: TGTGCCAGCAGCCCTCGATCGGGGACGAACACTGAAGCTTTCTTT. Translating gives CASSPRSGTNTEAFF.

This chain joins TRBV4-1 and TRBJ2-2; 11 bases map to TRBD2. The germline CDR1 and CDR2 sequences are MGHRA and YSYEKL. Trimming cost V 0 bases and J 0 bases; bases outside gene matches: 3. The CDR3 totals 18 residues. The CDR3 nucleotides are TGCGCCAGCAGCCAAGATACTAGCGGGGGAACGAACACCGGGGAGCTGTTTTTT. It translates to CASSQDTSGGTNTGELFF.

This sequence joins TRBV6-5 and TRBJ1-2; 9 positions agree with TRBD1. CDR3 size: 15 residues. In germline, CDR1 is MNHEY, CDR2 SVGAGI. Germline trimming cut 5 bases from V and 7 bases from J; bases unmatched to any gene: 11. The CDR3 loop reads CASSPSWTGAVGYTF. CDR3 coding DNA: TGTGCCAGCAGTCCCTCCTGGACAGGGGCAGTTGGCTACACCTTC.

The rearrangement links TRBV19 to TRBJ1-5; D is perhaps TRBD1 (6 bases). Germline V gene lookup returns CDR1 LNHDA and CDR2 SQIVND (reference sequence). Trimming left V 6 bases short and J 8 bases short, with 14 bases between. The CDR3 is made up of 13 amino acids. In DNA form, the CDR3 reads TGTGCCAGTAGCACAGGGACGGGGGAGCCCCAGCATTTT. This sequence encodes CASSTGTGEPQHF.

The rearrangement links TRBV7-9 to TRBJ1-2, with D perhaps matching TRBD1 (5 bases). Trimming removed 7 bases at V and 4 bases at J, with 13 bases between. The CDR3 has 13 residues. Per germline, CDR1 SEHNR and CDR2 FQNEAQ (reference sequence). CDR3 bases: TGTGCCAGCACCCCTCAGGGAGGCTATGGCTACACCTTC. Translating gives CASTPQGGYGYTF.

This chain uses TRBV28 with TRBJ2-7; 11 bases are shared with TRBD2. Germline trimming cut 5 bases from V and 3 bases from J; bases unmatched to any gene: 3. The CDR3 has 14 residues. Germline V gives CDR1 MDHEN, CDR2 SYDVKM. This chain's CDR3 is CASSMTSGDYEQYF. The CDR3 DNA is TGTGCCAGCAGTATGACTAGCGGGGACTACGAGCAGTACTTC. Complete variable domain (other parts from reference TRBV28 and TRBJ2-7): DVKVTQSSRYLVKRTGEKVFLECVQDMDHENMFWYRQDPGLGLRLIYFSYDVKMKEKGDIPEGYSVSREKKERFSLILESASTNQTSMYLCASSMTSGDYEQYFGPGTRLTVT.

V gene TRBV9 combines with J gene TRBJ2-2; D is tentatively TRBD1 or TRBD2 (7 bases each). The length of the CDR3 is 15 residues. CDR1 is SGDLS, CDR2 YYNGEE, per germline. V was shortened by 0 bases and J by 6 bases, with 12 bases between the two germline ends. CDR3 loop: CASSVVGGGSGELFF. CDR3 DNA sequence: TGTGCCAGCAGCGTAGTGGGAGGGGGCTCCGGGGAGCTGTTTTTT.

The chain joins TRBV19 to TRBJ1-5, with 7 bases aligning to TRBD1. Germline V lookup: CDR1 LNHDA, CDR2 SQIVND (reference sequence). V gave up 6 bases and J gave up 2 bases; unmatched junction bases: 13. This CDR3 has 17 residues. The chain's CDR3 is CASRDRGGVNGNQPQHF. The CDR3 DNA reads TGTGCCAGTAGAGATCGAGGGGGCGTAAATGGCAATCAGCCCCAGCATTTT.

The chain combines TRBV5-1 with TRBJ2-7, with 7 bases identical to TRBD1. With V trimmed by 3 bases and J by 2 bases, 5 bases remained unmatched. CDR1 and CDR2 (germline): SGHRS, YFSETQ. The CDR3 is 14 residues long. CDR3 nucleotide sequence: TGCGCCAGCAGCTCGACAGGGATTACCTACGAGCAGTACTTC. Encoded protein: CASSSTGITYEQYF.

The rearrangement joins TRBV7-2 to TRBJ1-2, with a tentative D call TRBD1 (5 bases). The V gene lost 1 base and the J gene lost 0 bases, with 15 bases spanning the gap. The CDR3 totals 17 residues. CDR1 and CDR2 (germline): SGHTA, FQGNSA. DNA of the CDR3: TGTGCCAGCAGCTTAGGGGCGGGGCGGGGTACTAACTATGGCTACACCTTC. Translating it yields CASSLGAGRGTNYGYTF.